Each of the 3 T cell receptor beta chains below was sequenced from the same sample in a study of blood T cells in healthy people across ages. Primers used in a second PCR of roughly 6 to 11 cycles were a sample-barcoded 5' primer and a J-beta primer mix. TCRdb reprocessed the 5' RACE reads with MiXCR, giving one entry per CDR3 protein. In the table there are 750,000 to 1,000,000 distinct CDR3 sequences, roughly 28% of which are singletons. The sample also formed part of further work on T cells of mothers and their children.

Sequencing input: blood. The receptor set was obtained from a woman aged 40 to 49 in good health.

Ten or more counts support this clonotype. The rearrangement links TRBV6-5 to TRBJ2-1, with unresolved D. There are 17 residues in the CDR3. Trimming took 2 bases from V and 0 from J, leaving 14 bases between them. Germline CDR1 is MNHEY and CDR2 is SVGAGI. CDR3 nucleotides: TGTGCCAGCAGTTACCTCAGACTGGCCAGCTCCTACAATGAGCAGTTCTTC. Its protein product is CASSYLRLASSYNEQFF.

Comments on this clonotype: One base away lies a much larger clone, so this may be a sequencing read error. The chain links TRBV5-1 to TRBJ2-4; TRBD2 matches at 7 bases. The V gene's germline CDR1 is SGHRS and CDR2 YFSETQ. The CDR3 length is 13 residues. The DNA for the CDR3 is TGCGCCAGCGCGGGGGAGGCCAAAAGCATTCAGTACTTC. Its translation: CASAGEAKSIQYF.

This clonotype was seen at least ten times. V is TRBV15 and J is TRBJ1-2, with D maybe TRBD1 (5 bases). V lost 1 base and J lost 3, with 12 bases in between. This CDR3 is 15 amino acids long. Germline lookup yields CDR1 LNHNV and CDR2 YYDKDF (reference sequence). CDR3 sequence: CATSRGDPVDYGYTF. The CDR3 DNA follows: TGTGCCACCAGCAGAGGGGACCCGGTGGACTATGGCTACACCTTC.